This entry lists 21 T cell receptor beta chains sequenced from one sample in a study of post-analysis software for immune sequencing data. The antigens of these receptors remain unknown. The study's findings and limits: Included in a set of 5 or 6 TRBV segments more frequent in patients than controls were TRBV5-6, TRBV5-1 and TRBV20-1.

Unique molecular identifiers featured in each of the TCR beta cDNA libraries. MiXCR, run by TCRdb on the PCR reads, gives a single entry per CDR3 protein. The data show roughly 700,000 distinct CDR3 sequences, about 27% seen once. The sequencing sample was made of blood. These receptors all stem from a girl aged 10-17 years with multiple sclerosis.

The chain carries TRBV28 and TRBJ2-6; TRBD2 matches 15 bases. Trimming removed 3 bases from V and 2 bases from J; junction bases left unmatched: 2. The V gene's germline CDR1 is MDHEN and CDR2 SYDVKM. This CDR3 comprises 18 residues. CDR3: CASSFGLAGGPGANVLTF. In DNA form, the CDR3 reads TGTGCCAGCAGTTTTGGACTAGCGGGAGGGCCTGGGGCCAACGTCCTGACTTTC. The full variable domain, its missing parts supplied by reference TRBV28 and TRBJ2-6, is DVKVTQSSRYLVKRTGEKVFLECVQDMDHENMFWYRQDPGLGLRLIYFSYDVKMKEKGDIPEGYSVSREKKERFSLILESASTNQTSMYLCASSFGLAGGPGANVLTFGAGSRLTVL.

In this sample, this clonotype turned up a few times. This sequence joins TRBV5-1 and TRBJ2-3; 8 positions match TRBD1. The CDR3 runs 16 residues. V dropped 5 bases and J dropped 2; count of bases not matched to a gene: 10. Per the germline V gene, CDR1 is SGHRS and CDR2 is YFSETQ. CDR3 nucleotides: TGCGCCAGCAGTATCCGGGACAGGCTAATCACAGATACGCAGTATTTT. Its translation is CASSIRDRLITDTQYF.

This chain joins TRBV6-1 and TRBJ2-5; no definite D call. The CDR3 has 13 residues. V was clipped by 4 bases and J by 4 bases, with 10 bases between them. CDR1 and CDR2 (germline): MNHNS, SASEGT. CDR3 nucleotide sequence: TGTGCCAGCAGTGTAGGACCCCCAGAGACCCAGTACTTC. Amino acid sequence: CASSVGPPETQYF.

The table lists this clonotype with a few counts. The CDR3 DNA follows: TGTGCCAGCAGGTGGGGGACAGGGGGCGTAGGCTACACCTTC. It codes for CASRWGTGGVGYTF. The rearrangement joins TRBV7-2 to TRBJ1-2; 12 bases match TRBD1. This CDR3 contains 14 residues. Germline V gene data show CDR1 as SGHTA and CDR2 as FQGNSA. The trim removed 6 bases at V and 8 bases at J, leaving 7 bases unmatched.

The chain is built from TRBV20-1 and TRBJ2-7; 7 bases align to TRBD2. Germline V gene lookup returns CDR1 DFQATT and CDR2 SNEGSKA (reference sequence). After removal of 4 bases from V and 9 bases from J, the junction contained 12 bases not matched to a gene. The CDR3 is 13 residues long. The CDR3 protein is CSATSGAIFVQYF. The CDR3, as DNA: TGCAGTGCTACCAGCGGGGCTATTTTTGTGCAGTACTTC.

The gene calls are TRBV7-9 and TRBJ2-3; 7 nucleotides align to TRBD1. The CDR3 length is 15 residues. CDR1 is SEHNR, CDR2 FQNEAQ, per germline (reference sequence). V shed 5 bases and J 6 bases; nucleotides not matched to a gene: 11. CDR3 sequence reads: CASSPRDSSWDTQYF. As DNA, the CDR3 is TGTGCCAGCAGCCCACGGGACAGCTCATGGGATACGCAGTATTTT.

This clonotype came up a few times. V is TRBV7-2 and J is TRBJ2-5; TRBD2 matches at 14 bases. This CDR3 spans 16 amino acids. Per the germline V gene, CDR1 is SGHTA and CDR2 is FQGNSA. Unmatched junction bases numbered 3, after V lost 3 bases and J lost 3 bases. CDR3 bases: TGTGCCAGCAGCTTGGGACTAGCGGGGGAAGAAGAGACCCAGTACTTC. This codes for CASSLGLAGEEETQYF.

In its sample, this clonotype was seen a few times. This sequence joins TRBV7-2 and TRBJ2-5, with 12 bases matching TRBD2. After removal of 3 bases from V and 2 bases from J, the junction contained 7 bases not matched to a gene. CDR1 SGHTA and CDR2 FQGNSA come from the germline V gene. CDR3 length equals 17 residues. For the CDR3, the DNA is TGTGCCAGCAGCTTCCGACTAGCGGGAGTTGGGCAAGAGACCCAGTACTTC. Translating it yields CASSFRLAGVGQETQYF.

This rearrangement joins TRBV24-1 to TRBJ2-3; the match to TRBD1 covers 8 bases. The CDR3 has 17 residues. The junction had 11 bases not matched to a gene; V was cut back by 3 bases and J by 4 bases. Germline CDR1 is KGHDR and CDR2 is SFDVKD. The CDR3: CATSDLPRQGASDTQYF. CDR3 sequence (DNA): TGTGCCACCAGTGATCTGCCACGGCAGGGGGCCTCAGATACGCAGTATTTT.

This clonotype has just a few counts. The chain carries TRBV11-2 and TRBJ2-7; 8 bases map to TRBD2. V shed 5 bases and J 7 bases; nucleotides not matched to a gene: 16. Germline loops: CDR1 SGHAT, CDR2 FQNNGV. The CDR3 is 16 residues long. The CDR3 spells CASSRLVAAGVREQYF. Here the CDR3 DNA reads TGTGCCAGCAGCCGGCTGGTTGCAGCGGGAGTGCGTGAGCAGTACTTC.

The V call is TRBV29-1, the J call TRBJ2-2, with a weak D call TRBD1 (5 bases). The CDR3 spans 13 residues. The ends were cut back, 4 bases at V and 4 bases at J, with 10 bases in the middle. Germline values: CDR1 SQVTM, CDR2 ANQGSEA. The CDR3 DNA follows: TGCAGCGTTGCCAGGGTGGGCACCGGGGAGCTGTTTTTT. It yields the protein CSVARVGTGELFF.

This clonotype was found a few times. The V call is TRBV20-1, the J call TRBJ2-5; the D is unclear. The DNA end lines up better with TRBJ2-7; the J call may be wrong. CDR1 and CDR2 (germline): DFQATT, SNEGSKA (reference sequence). The CDR3 spans 15 residues. The DNA for the CDR3 is TGCAGTGCTAGCCTCCCCGCCTTTGGGAAGCACGAGCAGTACTTC. This translates into CSASLPAFGKHEQYF.

The chain joins TRBV24-1 to TRBJ1-2; D gene unclear. Trimming left V 2 bases short and J 4 bases short, with 16 bases between. The V gene's germline CDR1 is KGHDR and CDR2 SFDVKD. This CDR3 region has 16 residues. CDR3 amino acids: CATSDSGLQSGYGYTF. The CDR3 DNA reads TGTGCCACCAGTGATTCCGGACTCCAATCGGGCTATGGCTACACCTTC.

In nucleotides, the CDR3 is TGTGCCAGCAGCCTCGTCGGGGGCGGTGAAAAACTGTTTTTT. This codes for CASSLVGGGEKLFF. The chain carries TRBV6-6 and TRBJ1-4, with D perhaps TRBD1 (6 bases). CDR1 and CDR2 (germline): MNHNY, SVGAGI (reference sequence). Trimming shortened V by 6 bases and J by 7 bases, and 15 bases separated the two germline ends. The CDR3 covers 14 residues.

This clonotype turned up a few times. This rearrangement joins TRBV15 to TRBJ2-4; D is perhaps TRBD2 (6 bases). Between the trimmed V and J ends, which lost 5 bases and 1 base, there was a span of 18 bases. Germline CDR1 LNHNV, CDR2 YYDKDF (reference sequence). The CDR3 runs to 17 residues. CDR3 region: CATSEFGGGMAKNIQYF. The CDR3 region has the DNA TGTGCCACCAGCGAATTCGGGGGAGGTATGGCCAAAAACATTCAGTACTTC.

V usage is TRBV24-1 and J usage is TRBJ2-7, with D unresolved. Trimming removed 3 bases at V and 3 bases at J, with 5 bases between. This CDR3 is 12 amino acids long. Germline V gives CDR1 KGHDR, CDR2 SFDVKD. The CDR3 reads CATSDRYYEQYF. CDR3 nucleotide sequence: TGTGCCACCAGTGATCGATACTACGAGCAGTACTTC.

The gene calls are TRBV28 and TRBJ2-1; 10 bases are shared with TRBD2. V dropped 6 bases and J dropped 6; count of bases not matched to a gene: 11. Germline lookup yields CDR1 MDHEN and CDR2 SYDVKM. The CDR3 runs to 16 residues. As DNA, the CDR3 is TGTGCCAGCAGCCATCTGGCTAGCGGGAGAGGCAATGAGCAGTTCTTC. This gives the protein CASSHLASGRGNEQFF. The full variable domain, its missing parts supplied by reference TRBV28 and TRBJ2-1, is DVKVTQSSRYLVKRTGEKVFLECVQDMDHENMFWYRQDPGLGLRLIYFSYDVKMKEKGDIPEGYSVSREKKERFSLILESASTNQTSMYLCASSHLASGRGNEQFFGPGTRLTVL.

Of note for this clonotype: At one boundary the junction diverges from the germline segment, which might be a read error. The chain employs TRBV28 and TRBJ2-7; the D call may be TRBD1 or TRBD2 (6 bases each). This CDR3 spans 13 amino acids. The germline CDR1 and CDR2 sequences are MDHEN and SYDVKM. DNA for the CDR3: TGCGGGTCTTGGGGGCGGGACCCCTACGAGCAGTACTTC. It codes for CGSWGRDPYEQYF.

This clonotype has at least ten counts. The chain employs TRBV7-8 and TRBJ2-1; D gene ambiguous. The CDR3 is 15 amino acids. V was clipped by 3 bases and J by 4 bases, with 13 bases between them. From germline, CDR1 is SGHVS and CDR2 FQNEAQ. The CDR3 nucleotides read TGTGCCAGCAGCTTGGAGAGAACCGGGTACAATGAGCAGTTCTTC. This codes for CASSLERTGYNEQFF. The full variable domain, completed using reference TRBV7-8 and TRBJ2-1, is GAGVSQSPRYKVAKRGQDVALRCDPISGHVSLFWYQQALGQGPEFLTYFQNEAQLDKSGLPSDRFFAERPEGSVSTLKIQRTQQEDSAVYLCASSLERTGYNEQFFGPGTRLTVL.

CDR3 in amino acids: CASTLAGENEQYF. The CDR3, as DNA: TGTGCCAGCACCCTTGCGGGAGAAAACGAGCAGTACTTC. The genes are TRBV7-9 and TRBJ2-7; 7 positions match TRBD2. The CDR3 runs 13 residues. V shed 7 bases and J 5 bases; nucleotides not matched to a gene: 8. Germline lookup yields CDR1 SEHNR and CDR2 FQNEAQ (reference sequence).

V gene TRBV12-3 or TRBV12-4 combines with J gene TRBJ2-1; D might be TRBD1 or TRBD2, each matching 5 bases. CDR3 size: 12 residues. V was shortened by 8 bases and J by 6 bases, with 11 bases between the two germline ends. The CDR3 coding sequence is TGTGCCAGCCGAGGGGCTATCAATGAGCAGTTCTTC. Translation: CASRGAINEQFF.